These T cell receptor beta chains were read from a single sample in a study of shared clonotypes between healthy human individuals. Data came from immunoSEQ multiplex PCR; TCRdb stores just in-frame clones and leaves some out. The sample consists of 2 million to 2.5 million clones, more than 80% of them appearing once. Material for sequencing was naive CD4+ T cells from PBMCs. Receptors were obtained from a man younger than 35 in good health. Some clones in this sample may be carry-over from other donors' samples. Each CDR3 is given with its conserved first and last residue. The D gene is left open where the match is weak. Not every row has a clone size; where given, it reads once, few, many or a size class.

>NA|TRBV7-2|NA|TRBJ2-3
CASSLAHDTQYF
TGTGCCAGCAGCTTGGCACATGATACGCAGTATTTT
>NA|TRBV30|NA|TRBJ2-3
CAWSSLGAGTDTQYF
TGTGCCTGGAGTTCTTTGGGGGCCGGCACAGATACGCAGTATTTT
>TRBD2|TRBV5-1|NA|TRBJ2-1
CASSLLTGLGREQFF
TGCGCCAGCAGCTTGCTAACGGGACTAGGCAGAGAGCAGTTCTTC
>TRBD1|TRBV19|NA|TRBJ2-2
CASRRDRVNTGELFF
TGTGCCAGTAGGCGCGACAGGGTGAACACCGGGGAGCTGTTTTTT
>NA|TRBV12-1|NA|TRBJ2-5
CASSPPWNETSGRAAGETQYF
TGTGCCAGCAGCCCACCCTGGAATGAGACTAGCGGGAGGGCCGCGGGGGAGACCCAGTACTTC
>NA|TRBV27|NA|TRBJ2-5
CASSSRRVLETQYF
TGTGCCAGCAGCTCCCGTAGGGTGTTGGAGACCCAGTACTTC
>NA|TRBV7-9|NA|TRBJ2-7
CASSFDSAEQYF
TGTGCCAGCAGCTTCGATTCCGCCGAGCAGTACTTC
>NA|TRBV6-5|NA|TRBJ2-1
CASSPHSGSYNEQFF
TGTGCCAGCAGCCCCCATAGCGGCTCCTACAATGAGCAGTTCTTC
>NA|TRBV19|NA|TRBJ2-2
CASSDIGATGGELFF
TGTGCCAGTAGTGATATTGGTGCGACTGGGGGGGAGCTGTTTTTT
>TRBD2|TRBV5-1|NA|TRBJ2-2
CASSLEGRDTGELFF
TGCGCCAGCAGCTTGGAGGGGAGGGACACCGGGGAGCTGTTTTTT
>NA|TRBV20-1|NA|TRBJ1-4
CSASWGEKLFF
TGCAGTGCTAGCTGGGGTGAAAAACTGTTTTTT
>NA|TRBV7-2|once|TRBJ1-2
CASSLGGQLYGYTF
TGTGCCAGCAGCTTAGGGGGTCAGTTATATGGCTACACCTTC
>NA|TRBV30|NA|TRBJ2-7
CAWGGYEQYF
TGTGCCTGGGGGGGCTACGAGCAGTACTTC
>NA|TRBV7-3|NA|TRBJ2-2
CASSPRAFTGELFF
TGTGCCAGCAGCCCCCGGGCCTTCACCGGGGAGCTGTTTTTT
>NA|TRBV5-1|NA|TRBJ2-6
CASSDTSGANVLTF
TGCGCCAGCAGCGATACCTCTGGGGCCAACGTCCTGACTTTC
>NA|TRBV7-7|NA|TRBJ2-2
CASSHDPSEELFF
TGTGCCAGCAGCCACGACCCGTCTGAGGAGCTGTTTTTT
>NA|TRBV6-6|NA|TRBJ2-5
CASSNTGYQETQYF
TGTGCCAGCAGTAACACGGGCTACCAAGAGACCCAGTACTTC
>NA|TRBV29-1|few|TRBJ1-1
CSVVGVLNTEAFF
TGCAGCGTTGTGGGGGTTTTGAACACTGAAGCTTTCTTT
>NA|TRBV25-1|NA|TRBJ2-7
CASSDPGDHSYEQYF
TGTGCCAGCAGTGATCCGGGAGACCACTCCTACGAGCAGTACTTC
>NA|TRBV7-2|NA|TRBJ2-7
CASSSSRATHYEQYF
TGTGCCAGCAGCTCTTCGAGGGCCACACACTACGAGCAGTACTTC
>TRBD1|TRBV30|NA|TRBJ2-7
CAGTPAGGYEQYF
TGTGCCGGAACGCCGGCAGGGGGATACGAGCAGTACTTC
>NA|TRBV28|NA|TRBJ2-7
CASSRGDRSYEQYF
TGTGCCAGCTCTCGGGGGGACAGAAGCTACGAGCAGTACTTC
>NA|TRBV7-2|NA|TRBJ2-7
CASSFYQDSYEQYF
TGTGCCAGCAGCTTTTATCAAGACTCCTACGAGCAGTACTTC
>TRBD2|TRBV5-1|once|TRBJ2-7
CASSLARLAASYEQYF
TGCGCCAGCAGCTTGGCCAGACTAGCGGCCTCCTACGAGCAGTACTTC
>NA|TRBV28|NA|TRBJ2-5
CASSFLTRGETQYF
TGTGCCAGCAGTTTCTTAACCCGGGGGGAGACCCAGTACTTC
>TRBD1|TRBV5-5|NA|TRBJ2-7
CASSPFGQGPSYEQYF
TGTGCCAGCAGCCCCTTCGGACAGGGCCCATCCTACGAGCAGTACTTC
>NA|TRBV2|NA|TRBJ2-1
CASSRDLSEQFF
TGTGCCAGCAGCCGGGACCTATCTGAGCAGTTCTTC
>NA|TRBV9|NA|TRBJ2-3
CASSVGTTDTQYF
TGTGCCAGCAGCGTGGGTACCACAGATACGCAGTATTTT
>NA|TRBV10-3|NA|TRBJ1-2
CAISLDTNYGYTF
TGTGCCATCAGTCTAGACACTAACTATGGCTACACCTTC
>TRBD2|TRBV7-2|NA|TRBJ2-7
CASSSQSGTSYEQYF
TGTGCCAGCAGTTCACAAAGCGGGACCTCCTACGAGCAGTACTTC
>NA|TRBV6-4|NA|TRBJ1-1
CASSDSGGRAFF
TGTGCCAGCAGTGACTCGGGGGGGAGGGCTTTCTTT
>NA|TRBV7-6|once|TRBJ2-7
CASSLSSGQALGGSSGEQYF
TGTGCCAGCAGCCTATCATCCGGACAGGCCTTGGGCGGGAGCTCAGGAGAGCAGTACTTC
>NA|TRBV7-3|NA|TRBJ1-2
CASSLTRNYGYTF
TGTGCCAGCAGCTTAACGCGCAACTATGGCTACACCTTC
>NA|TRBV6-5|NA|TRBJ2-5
CASSLGETQYF
TGTGCCAGCAGCCTCGGGGAGACCCAGTACTTC
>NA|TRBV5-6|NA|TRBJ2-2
CASSLWRIGGELFF
TGTGCCAGCAGCTTGTGGAGGATAGGCGGGGAGCTGTTTTTT
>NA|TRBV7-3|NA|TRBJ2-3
CASSLMAQGGADTQYF
TGTGCCAGCAGCTTAATGGCCCAGGGGGGCGCAGATACGCAGTATTTT
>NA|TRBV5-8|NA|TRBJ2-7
CASSLGARGSVYEQYF
TGTGCCAGCAGCTTGGGGGCCAGGGGTTCCGTCTACGAGCAGTACTTC
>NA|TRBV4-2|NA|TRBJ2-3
CASSPRRGTDTQYF
TGTGCCAGCAGCCCTCGAAGGGGCACAGATACGCAGTATTTT
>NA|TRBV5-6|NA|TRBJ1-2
CASSLGRGTYYGYTF
TGTGCCAGCAGCTTGGGACGGGGGACCTACTATGGCTACACCTTC
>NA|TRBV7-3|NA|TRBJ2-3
CASSSTRTDTQYF
TGTGCCAGCAGCTCTACGCGCACAGATACGCAGTATTTT
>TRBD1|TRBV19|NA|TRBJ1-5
CASNFGDRGGRGNQPQHF
TGTGCCAGTAACTTCGGGGACAGAGGAGGGAGAGGCAATCAGCCCCAGCATTTT
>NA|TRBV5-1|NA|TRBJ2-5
CASSLSKGQETQYF
TGCGCCAGCAGCCTATCAAAAGGCCAAGAGACCCAGTACTTC
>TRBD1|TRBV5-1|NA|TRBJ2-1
CASSFTGGPFNEQFF
TGCGCCAGCAGCTTTACAGGGGGCCCCTTCAATGAGCAGTTCTTC
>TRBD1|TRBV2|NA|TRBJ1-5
CASSKPTGLGQPQHF
TGTGCCAGCAGTAAGCCGACAGGGCTGGGTCAGCCCCAGCATTTT
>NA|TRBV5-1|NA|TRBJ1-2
CASKISPGERYGYTF
TGCGCCAGCAAAATTTCTCCAGGGGAGAGATATGGCTACACCTTC
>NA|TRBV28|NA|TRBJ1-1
CASTRPITEAFF
TGTGCCAGCACTAGACCCATCACTGAAGCTTTCTTT
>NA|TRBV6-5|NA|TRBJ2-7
CASRERATSDEQYF
TGTGCCAGCAGAGAGCGGGCAACCTCCGACGAGCAGTACTTC
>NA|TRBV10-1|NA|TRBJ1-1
CASIWTATRKGDTEAFF
TGCGCCAGCATATGGACGGCCACCAGGAAGGGCGACACTGAAGCTTTCTTT
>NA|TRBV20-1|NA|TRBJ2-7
CSAYGGAEQYF
TGCAGTGCGTACGGGGGCGCAGAGCAGTACTTC
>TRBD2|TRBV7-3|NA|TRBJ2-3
CASSLRLAASTDTQYF
TGTGCCAGCAGCTTGAGGCTAGCGGCTAGCACAGATACGCAGTATTTT
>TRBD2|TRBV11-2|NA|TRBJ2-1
CASSLGTSGSYYNEQFF
TGTGCCAGCAGCTTAGGGACTAGCGGGAGTTACTACAATGAGCAGTTCTTC
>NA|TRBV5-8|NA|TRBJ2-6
CASSPTGSGANVLTF
TGTGCCAGCAGCCCCACAGGATCCGGGGCCAACGTCCTGACTTTC
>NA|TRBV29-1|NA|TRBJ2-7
CSVDWGKDEQYF
TGCAGCGTTGATTGGGGGAAGGACGAGCAGTACTTC
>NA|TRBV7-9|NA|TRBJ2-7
CASSPLRDRSYEQYF
TGTGCCAGCAGCCCCCTGCGGGACCGCTCCTACGAGCAGTACTTC
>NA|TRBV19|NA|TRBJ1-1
CASSIAHRQGNTEAFF
TGTGCCAGTAGTATAGCCCATAGGCAGGGGAACACTGAAGCTTTCTTT
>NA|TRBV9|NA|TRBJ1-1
CASSVNPINTEAFF
TGTGCCAGCAGCGTAAATCCGATCAACACTGAAGCTTTCTTT
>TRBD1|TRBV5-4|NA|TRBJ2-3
CASSLVGRGRTDTQYF
TGTGCCAGCAGCTTGGTGGGCAGGGGGCGTACAGATACGCAGTATTTT
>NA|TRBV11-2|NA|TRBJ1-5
CASSQTQNSNQPQHF
TGTGCCAGCAGCCAGACCCAAAATAGCAATCAGCCCCAGCATTTT
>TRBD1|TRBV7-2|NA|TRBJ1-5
CASSLGTGSSSQPQHF
TGTGCCAGCAGCTTGGGGACAGGGTCTTCGAGTCAGCCCCAGCATTTT
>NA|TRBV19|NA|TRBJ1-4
CASSISLFMATNEKLFF
TGTGCCAGTAGTATCTCCCTTTTTATGGCAACTAATGAAAAACTGTTTTTT